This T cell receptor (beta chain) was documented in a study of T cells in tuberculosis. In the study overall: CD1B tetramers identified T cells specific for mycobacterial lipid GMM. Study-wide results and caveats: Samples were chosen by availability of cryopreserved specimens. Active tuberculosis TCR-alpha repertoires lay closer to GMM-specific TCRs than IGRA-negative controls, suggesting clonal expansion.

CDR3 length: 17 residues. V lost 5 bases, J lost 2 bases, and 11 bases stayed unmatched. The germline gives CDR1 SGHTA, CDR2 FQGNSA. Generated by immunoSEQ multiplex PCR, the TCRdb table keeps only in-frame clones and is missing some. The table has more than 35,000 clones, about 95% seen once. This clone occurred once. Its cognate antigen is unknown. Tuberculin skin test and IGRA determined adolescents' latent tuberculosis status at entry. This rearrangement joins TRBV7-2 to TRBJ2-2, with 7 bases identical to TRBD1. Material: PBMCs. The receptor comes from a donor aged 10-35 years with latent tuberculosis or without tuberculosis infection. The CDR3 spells CASSRVHRGYNTGELFF. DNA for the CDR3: TGTGCCAGCAGCCGCGTTCACAGGGGTTACAACACCGGGGAGCTGTTTTTT.